The 8 T cell receptor beta chains below come from one sample, sequenced in a study of graft-versus-host responses after intestinal transplantation. Sequencing was performed with immunoSEQ multiplex PCR; in TCRdb, only in-frame clones are kept and a portion is missing. The top ten clones hold more than 9% of a sample with about 29,000 clones, 70% to 90% of them seen once. The starting material was PBMCs, obtained around 430 days after intestinal transplantation. These receptors originate from a human patient who received an intestinal transplant, so some T cells may come from the graft donor.

In DNA form, the CDR3 reads TGTGCCAGCAGCCGAGGAGGGGGTGCTGGAAACACCATATATTTT. Translation: CASSRGGGAGNTIYF. The chain couples TRBV7-2 to TRBJ1-3; D may be TRBD1 (6 bases). Germline loops: CDR1 SGHTA, CDR2 FQGNSA. With 5 bases removed from V and 2 bases from J, the gap between germline ends came to 13 bases. This CDR3 is 15 amino acids long.

The chain is built from TRBV27 and TRBJ1-6; 9 bases are shared with TRBD1. The CDR3 totals 15 residues. CDR1 is MNHEY, CDR2 SMNVEV, per germline (reference sequence). Germline trimming cut 4 bases from V and 7 bases from J; bases unmatched to any gene: 5. CDR3 in amino acids: CASSSGQGRNSPLHF. The CDR3 DNA is TGTGCCAGCAGTTCCGGACAGGGGAGGAATTCACCCCTCCACTTT.

The chain recombines TRBV18 with TRBJ2-7; 7 nucleotides agree with TRBD1. J gave up 7 bases and V 5 bases, and 11 bases lay outside the gene matches. Germline assignment: CDR1 KGHSH and CDR2 LQKENI. CDR3 length equals 14 residues. The CDR3 protein is CASSTGQLIREQYF. The CDR3 region has the DNA TGTGCCAGCTCAACGGGACAGTTGATCAGGGAGCAGTACTTC.

With regard to this clone: The junction shows a germline mismatch at one end, possibly a read error. The chain recombines TRBV4-1 with TRBJ1-4; D may be TRBD1 (6 bases). The CDR3 totals 19 residues. The germline V gene has CDR1 MGHRA and CDR2 YSYEKL. The CDR3 is CASGQGPRGPVATNEKLFF. The CDR3 DNA reads TGCGCCAGCGGCCAAGGACCACGGGGGCCAGTCGCAACTAATGAAAAACTGTTTTTT.

This clone showed up just once. V gene TRBV7-9 combines with J gene TRBJ2-1; 10 bases line up with TRBD1. The CDR3 runs 14 residues. The J segment lost 8 bases and the V segment lost 3 bases, leaving 4 bases of the junction unmatched. Germline values: CDR1 SEHNR, CDR2 FQNEAQ (reference sequence). DNA of the CDR3: TGTGCCAGCAGCTTCCCGGGACAGGGGTATGAGCAGTTCTTC. This gives the protein CASSFPGQGYEQFF.

The chain uses TRBV7-4 and TRBJ1-4, with D hard to call. The CDR3 contains 12 residues. The V end was cut by 5 bases, the J end by 5 bases, with 6 bases between. The germline CDR1 and CDR2 sequences are SGHVT and SQSDAQ. The CDR3 DNA is TGTGCCAGCAGCCAGCCAAATGAAAAACTGTTTTTT. This codes for CASSQPNEKLFF.

The chain combines TRBV9 with TRBJ2-2, with 9 bases matching TRBD2. Germline V gene data show CDR1 as SGDLS and CDR2 as YYNGEE. The CDR3 runs to 14 residues. V lost 7 bases to trimming and J lost 3 bases; unmatched junction nucleotides: 4. The CDR3 DNA follows: TGTGCCAGCTCTAGCGGGACCTACACCGGGGAGCTGTTTTTT. It yields the protein CASSSGTYTGELFF.

The rearrangement uses TRBV2 and TRBJ1-1; D gene ambiguous. Trimming removed 9 bases from V and 10 bases from J, with 21 bases in between. The CDR3 loop spans 13 amino acids. The germline gives CDR1 SNHLY, CDR2 FYNNEI. The CDR3 protein is CARVQGRASRAFF. The DNA for the CDR3 is TGTGCCAGAGTACAAGGCCGGGCTTCAAGAGCTTTCTTT.